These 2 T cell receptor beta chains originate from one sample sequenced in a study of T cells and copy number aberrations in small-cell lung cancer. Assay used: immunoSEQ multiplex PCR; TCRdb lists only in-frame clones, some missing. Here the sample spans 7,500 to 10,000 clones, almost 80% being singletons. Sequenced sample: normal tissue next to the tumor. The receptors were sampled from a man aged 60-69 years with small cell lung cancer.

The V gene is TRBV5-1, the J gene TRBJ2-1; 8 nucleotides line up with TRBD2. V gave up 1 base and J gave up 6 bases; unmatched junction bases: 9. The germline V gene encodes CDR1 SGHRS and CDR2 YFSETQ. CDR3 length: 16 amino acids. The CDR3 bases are TGCGCCAGCAGCTTGAGAGTAGAGAGCGGGGGCAATGAGCAGTTCTTC. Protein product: CASSLRVESGGNEQFF.

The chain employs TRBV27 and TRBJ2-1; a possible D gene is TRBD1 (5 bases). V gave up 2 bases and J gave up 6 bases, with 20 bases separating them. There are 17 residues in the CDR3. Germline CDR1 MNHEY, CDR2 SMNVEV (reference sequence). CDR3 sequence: CASSLKAPGQNSNEQFF. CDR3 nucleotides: TGTGCCAGCAGTTTAAAGGCCCCAGGGCAGAACTCCAATGAGCAGTTCTTC.